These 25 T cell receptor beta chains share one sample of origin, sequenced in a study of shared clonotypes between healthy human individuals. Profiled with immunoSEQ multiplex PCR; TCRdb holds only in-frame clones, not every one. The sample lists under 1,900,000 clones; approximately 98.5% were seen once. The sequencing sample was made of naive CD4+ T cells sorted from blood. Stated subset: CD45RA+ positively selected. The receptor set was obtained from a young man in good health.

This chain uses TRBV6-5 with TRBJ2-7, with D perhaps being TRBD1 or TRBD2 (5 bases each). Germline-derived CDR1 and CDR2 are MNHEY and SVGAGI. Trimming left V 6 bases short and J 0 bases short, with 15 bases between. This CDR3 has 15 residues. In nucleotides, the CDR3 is TGTGCCAGCAGCAGGGACCCTGCGAGCTCCTACGAGCAGTACTTC. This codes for CASSRDPASSYEQYF.

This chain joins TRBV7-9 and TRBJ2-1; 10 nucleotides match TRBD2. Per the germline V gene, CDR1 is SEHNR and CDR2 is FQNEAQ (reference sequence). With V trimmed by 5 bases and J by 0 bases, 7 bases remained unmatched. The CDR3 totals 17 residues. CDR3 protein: CASSPRSGRTSYNEQFF. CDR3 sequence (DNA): TGTGCCAGCAGCCCTCGTAGCGGGAGGACCTCCTACAATGAGCAGTTCTTC. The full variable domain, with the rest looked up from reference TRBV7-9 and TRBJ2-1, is DTGVSQNPRHKITKRGQNVTFRCDPISEHNRLYWYRQTLGQGPEFLTYFQNEAQLEKSRLLSDRFSAERPKGSFSTLEIQRTEQGDSAMYLCASSPRSGRTSYNEQFFGPGTRLTVL.

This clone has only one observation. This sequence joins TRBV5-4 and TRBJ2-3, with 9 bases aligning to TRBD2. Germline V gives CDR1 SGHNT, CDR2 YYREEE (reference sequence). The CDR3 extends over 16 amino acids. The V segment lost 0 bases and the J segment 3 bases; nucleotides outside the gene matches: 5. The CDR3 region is CASSLGLAGTTDTQYF. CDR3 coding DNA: TGTGCCAGCAGCTTGGGGCTAGCGGGAACTACAGATACGCAGTATTTT.

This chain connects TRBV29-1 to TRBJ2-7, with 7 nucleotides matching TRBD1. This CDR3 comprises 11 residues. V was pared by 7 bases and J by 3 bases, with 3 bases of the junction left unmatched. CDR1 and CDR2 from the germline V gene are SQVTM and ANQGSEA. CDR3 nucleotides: TGCAGCGGACAGGGAATCTACGAGCAGTACTTC. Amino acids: CSGQGIYEQYF.

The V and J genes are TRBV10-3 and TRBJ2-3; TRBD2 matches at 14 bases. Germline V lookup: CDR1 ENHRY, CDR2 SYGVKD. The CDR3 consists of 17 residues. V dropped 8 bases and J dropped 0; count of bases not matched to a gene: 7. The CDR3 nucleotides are TGTGCCATCGGGACTAGCGGGAGAACTTCTAGCACAGATACGCAGTATTTT. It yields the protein CAIGTSGRTSSTDTQYF.

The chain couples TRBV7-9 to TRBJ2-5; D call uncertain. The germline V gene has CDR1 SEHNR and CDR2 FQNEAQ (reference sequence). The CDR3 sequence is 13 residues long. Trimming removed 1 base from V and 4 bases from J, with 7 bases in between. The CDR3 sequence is CASSLGTRETQYF. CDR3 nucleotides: TGTGCCAGCAGCTTAGGTACGCGAGAGACCCAGTACTTC.

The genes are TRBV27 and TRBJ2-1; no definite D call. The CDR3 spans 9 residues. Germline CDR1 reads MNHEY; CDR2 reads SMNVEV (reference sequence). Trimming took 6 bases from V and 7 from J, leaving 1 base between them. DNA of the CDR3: TGTGCCAGCAGGAATGAGCAGTTCTTC. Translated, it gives CASRNEQFF.

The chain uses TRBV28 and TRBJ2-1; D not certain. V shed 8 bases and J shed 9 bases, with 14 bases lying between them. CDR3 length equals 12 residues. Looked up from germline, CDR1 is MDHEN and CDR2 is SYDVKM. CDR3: CASALSMGEQFF. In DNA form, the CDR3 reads TGTGCCAGCGCCCTTTCAATGGGTGAGCAGTTCTTC.

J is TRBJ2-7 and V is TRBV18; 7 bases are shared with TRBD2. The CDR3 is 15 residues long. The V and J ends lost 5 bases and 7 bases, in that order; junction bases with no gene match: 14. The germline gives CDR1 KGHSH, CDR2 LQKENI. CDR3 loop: CASSRTGSAGGEQYF. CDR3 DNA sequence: TGTGCCAGCTCAAGAACGGGTTCCGCCGGGGGGGAGCAGTACTTC.

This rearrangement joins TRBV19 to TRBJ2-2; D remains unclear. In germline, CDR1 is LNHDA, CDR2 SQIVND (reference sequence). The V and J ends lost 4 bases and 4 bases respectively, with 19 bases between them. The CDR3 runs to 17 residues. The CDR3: CASSTPLGHASTGELFF. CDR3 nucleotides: TGTGCCAGTAGTACCCCCTTAGGGCATGCTAGCACCGGGGAGCTGTTTTTT. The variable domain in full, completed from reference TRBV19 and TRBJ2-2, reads DGGITQSPKYLFRKEGQNVTLSCEQNLNHDAMYWYRQDPGQGLRLIYYSQIVNDFQKGDIAEGYSVSREKKESFPLTVTSAQKNPTAFYLCASSTPLGHASTGELFFGEGSRLTVL.

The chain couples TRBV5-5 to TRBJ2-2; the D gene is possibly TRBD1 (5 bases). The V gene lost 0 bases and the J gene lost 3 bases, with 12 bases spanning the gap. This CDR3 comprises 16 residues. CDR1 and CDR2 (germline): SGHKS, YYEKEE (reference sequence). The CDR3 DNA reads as TGTGCCAGCAGCTTGGGGGGCCGGCTTTACACCGGGGAGCTGTTTTTT. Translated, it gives CASSLGGRLYTGELFF.

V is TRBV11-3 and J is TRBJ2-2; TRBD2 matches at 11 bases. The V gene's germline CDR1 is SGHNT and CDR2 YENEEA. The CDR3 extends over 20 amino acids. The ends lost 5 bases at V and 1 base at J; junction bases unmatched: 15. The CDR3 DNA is TGTGCCAGCAGCACCTCACTTAACTCCCTAGCGGGAGGGAACACCGGGGAGCTGTTTTTT. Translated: CASSTSLNSLAGGNTGELFF.

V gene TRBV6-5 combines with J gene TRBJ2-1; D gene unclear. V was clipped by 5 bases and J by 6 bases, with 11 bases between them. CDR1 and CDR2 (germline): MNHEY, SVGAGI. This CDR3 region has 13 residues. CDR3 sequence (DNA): TGTGCCAGCAGTATGACCGAAGTCAATGAGCAGTTCTTC. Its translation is CASSMTEVNEQFF.

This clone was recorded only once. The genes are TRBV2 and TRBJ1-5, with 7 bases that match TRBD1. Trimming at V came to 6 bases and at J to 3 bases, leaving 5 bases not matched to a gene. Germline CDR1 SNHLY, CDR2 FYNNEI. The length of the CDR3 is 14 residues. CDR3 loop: CASREDRFNQPQHF. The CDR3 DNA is TGTGCCAGCAGGGAGGACAGGTTCAATCAGCCCCAGCATTTT.

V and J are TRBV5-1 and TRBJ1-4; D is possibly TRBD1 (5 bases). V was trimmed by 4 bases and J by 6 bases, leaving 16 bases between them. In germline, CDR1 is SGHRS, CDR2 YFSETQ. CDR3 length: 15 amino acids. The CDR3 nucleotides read TGCGCCAGCAGCACCCTAGGGACTAGGGATGAAAAACTGTTTTTT. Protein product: CASSTLGTRDEKLFF.

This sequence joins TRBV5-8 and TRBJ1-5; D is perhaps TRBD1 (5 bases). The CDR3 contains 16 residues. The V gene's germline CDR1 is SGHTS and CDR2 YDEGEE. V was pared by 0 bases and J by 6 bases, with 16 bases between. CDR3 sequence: CASSLAGRGWRQPQHF. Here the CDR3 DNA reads TGTGCCAGCAGCTTGGCCGGAAGGGGCTGGCGTCAGCCCCAGCATTTT. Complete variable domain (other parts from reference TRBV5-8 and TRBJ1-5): EAGVTQSPTHLIKTRGQQATLRCSPISGHTSVYWYQQALGLGLQFLLWYDEGEERNRGNFPPRFSGRQFPNYSSELNVNALELEDSALYLCASSLAGRGWRQPQHFGDGTRLSIL.

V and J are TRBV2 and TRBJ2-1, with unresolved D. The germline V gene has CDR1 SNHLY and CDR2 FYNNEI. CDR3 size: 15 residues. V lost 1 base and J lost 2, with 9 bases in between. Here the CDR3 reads CASSEDWVAYNEQFF. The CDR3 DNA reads TGTGCCAGCAGTGAAGACTGGGTCGCCTACAATGAGCAGTTCTTC.

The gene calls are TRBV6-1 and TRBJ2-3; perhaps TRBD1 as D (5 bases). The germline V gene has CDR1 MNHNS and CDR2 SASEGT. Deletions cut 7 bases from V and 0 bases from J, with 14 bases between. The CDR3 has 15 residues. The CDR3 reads CASTGHISSTDTQYF. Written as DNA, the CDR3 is TGTGCCAGCACCGGACACATATCTAGCACAGATACGCAGTATTTT.

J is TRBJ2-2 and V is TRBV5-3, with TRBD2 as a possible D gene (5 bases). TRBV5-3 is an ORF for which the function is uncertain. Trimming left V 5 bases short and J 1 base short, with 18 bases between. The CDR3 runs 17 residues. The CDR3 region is CARSLPGSGRNTGELFF. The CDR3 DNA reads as TGTGCCAGAAGTCTACCCGGAAGCGGTAGGAACACCGGGGAGCTGTTTTTT.

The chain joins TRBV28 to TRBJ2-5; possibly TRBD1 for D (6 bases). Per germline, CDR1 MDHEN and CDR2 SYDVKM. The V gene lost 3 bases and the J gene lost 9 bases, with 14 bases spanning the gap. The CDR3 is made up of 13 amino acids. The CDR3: CASSFEGVSAQYF. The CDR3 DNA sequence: TGTGCCAGCAGTTTTGAGGGGGTCTCGGCCCAGTACTTC.

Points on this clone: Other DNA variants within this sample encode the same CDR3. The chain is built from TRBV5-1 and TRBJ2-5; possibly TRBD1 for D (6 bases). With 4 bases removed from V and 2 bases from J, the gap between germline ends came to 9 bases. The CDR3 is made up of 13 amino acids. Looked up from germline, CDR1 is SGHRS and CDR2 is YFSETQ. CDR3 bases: TGCGCCAGCAGCCCGGACAGTCAAGAGACCCAGTACTTC. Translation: CASSPDSQETQYF.

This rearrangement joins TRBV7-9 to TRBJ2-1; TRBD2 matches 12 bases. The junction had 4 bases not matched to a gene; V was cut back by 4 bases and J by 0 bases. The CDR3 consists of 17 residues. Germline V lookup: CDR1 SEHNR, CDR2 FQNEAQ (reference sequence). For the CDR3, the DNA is TGTGCCAGCAGCTCCCTGACTAGCGGGAGCTCCTACAATGAGCAGTTCTTC. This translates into CASSSLTSGSSYNEQFF.

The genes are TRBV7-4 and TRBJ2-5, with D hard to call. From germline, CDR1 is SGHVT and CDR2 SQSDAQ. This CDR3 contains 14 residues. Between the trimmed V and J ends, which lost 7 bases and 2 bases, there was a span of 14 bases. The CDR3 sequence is CASTWGLQQETQYF. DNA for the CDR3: TGTGCCAGCACTTGGGGTCTGCAACAAGAGACCCAGTACTTC.

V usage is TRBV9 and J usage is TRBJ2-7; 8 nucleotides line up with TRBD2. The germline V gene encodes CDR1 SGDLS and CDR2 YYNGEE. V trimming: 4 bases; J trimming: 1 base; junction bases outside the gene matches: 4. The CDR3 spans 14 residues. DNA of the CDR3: TGTGCCAGCAGCTTAGCGGGATCTTCCTACGAGCAGTACTTC. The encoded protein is CASSLAGSSYEQYF. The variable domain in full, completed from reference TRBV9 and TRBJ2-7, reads DSGVTQTPKHLITATGQRVTLRCSPRSGDLSVYWYQQSLDQGLQFLIQYYNGEERAKGNILERFSAQQFPDLHSELNLSSLELGDSALYFCASSLAGSSYEQYFGPGTRLTVT.

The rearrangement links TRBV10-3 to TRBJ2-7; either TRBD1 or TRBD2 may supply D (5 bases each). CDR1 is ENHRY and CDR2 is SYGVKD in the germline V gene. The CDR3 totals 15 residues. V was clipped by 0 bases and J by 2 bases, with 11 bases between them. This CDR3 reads CAISESDSGAYEQYF. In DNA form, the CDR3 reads TGTGCCATCAGTGAGTCTGACAGCGGAGCCTACGAGCAGTACTTC.